Listed below are T cell receptor beta chains from one sample, sequenced in a study of T-cell reconstitution after alpha-beta-depleted transplantation in children. TCRdb reprocessed the PCR reads with MiXCR, giving one entry per CDR3 protein. Found here are about 610,000 distinct CDR3 sequences, about 10% of them singletons; the top ten hold less than 5%. Sequences were derived from PBMCs from the stem cell graft donor, sampled from the stem cell graft. All receptors derive from a human donor who donated a stem cell graft to a child with acute myeloid leukemia. CDR3s leave out the opening cysteine and the closing phenylalanine or tryptophan. Rows give clone size only sometimes, using once, few, many, or a class for an expanded clone.

TRBV5-1	few	15	TRBJ1-1	ASSWAGTGGGGTEAF
TRBV5-1	few	14	TRBJ2-2	ASSLEVAGRTGELF
TRBV3-1	.	12	TRBJ1-2	ASTSDRVGYGYT
TRBV7-2	few	11	TRBJ2-4	ASSFEAKNIQY
TRBV14	few	14	TRBJ1-1	ASSPIYHRGNTEAF
TRBV12-3/TRBV12-4	.	12	TRBJ2-1	ASRTQSQGDEQF
TRBV5-4	.	11	TRBJ2-5	VSSLVVQETQY
TRBV7-9	many	12	TRBJ1-2	ASSPDSLGYGYT
TRBV20-1	few	6	TRBJ2-7	SSYEQY
TRBV5-1	many	13	TRBJ2-3	ASSVQGGTTDTQY
TRBV29-1	.	11	TRBJ2-7	SVEERSSYEQY
TRBV6-1	few	12	TRBJ1-2	ASRSTGGNYGYT
TRBV28	.	11	TRBJ1-5	ASRLQGNQPQH
TRBV20-1	few	12	TRBJ1-5	SARERSGARPQH
TRBV6-2/TRBV6-3	.	12	TRBJ2-7	ASSYSMWGLEQY
TRBV6-5	many	11	TRBJ2-5	ASSYSGRETQY
TRBV20-1	few	13	TRBJ2-1	SARDKGTHLGEQF
TRBV29-1	few	10	TRBJ2-1	SVIGLQNEQF
TRBV20-1	.	14	TRBJ2-2	SASYQRGSNTGELF
TRBV7-2	.	15	TRBJ2-7	ASSLAASGGVYYEQY
TRBV29-1	.	14	TRBJ2-7	SVRNDWTRSSYEQY
TRBV9	few	12	TRBJ2-3	ASSVVGSPDTQY
TRBV9	few	10	TRBJ1-2	ASSAQGYGYT
TRBV20-1	few	13	TRBJ2-1	SARDETSGSNEQF
TRBV10-3	few	12	TRBJ2-2	AISLDRRAGELF
TRBV7-3	many	14	TRBJ2-3	ASSLGLADSTDTQY
TRBV6-2/TRBV6-3	many	14	TRBJ2-1	ASRPGTSGLNNEQF
TRBV5-1	.	13	TRBJ2-1	ASSLALTSREEQF
TRBV19	.	12	TRBJ2-3	ASSIPGEPDTQY
TRBV25-1	few	13	TRBJ2-7	ASSEPGQGIYEQY
TRBV28	.	14	TRBJ2-3	ASTERKGLGTDTQY
TRBV7-8	.	11	TRBJ2-3	ASSYPSPDTQY
TRBV29-1	many	10	TRBJ2-7	SARQGGYEQY
TRBV5-6	few	14	TRBJ1-3	ASSLTPRGPGNTIY
TRBV28	many	11	TRBJ2-2	ASSLSATGELF
TRBV4-2	.	15	TRBJ2-3	ASSPGDSGGSTDTQY
TRBV12-3/TRBV12-4	many	11	TRBJ2-1	ASSLGSGSSRV
TRBV9	.	12	TRBJ1-2	ASSPTGGTGGYT
TRBV6-1	.	11	TRBJ2-6	ASNVAGANVLT
TRBV9	few	13	TRBJ2-5	ASSVNPLREETQY
TRBV20-1	few	14	TRBJ2-5	SAPHPPGQTRETQY
TRBV29-1	few	12	TRBJ2-3	SVGGEWSTDTQY